This T cell receptor (beta chain) was sequenced during a study of breast tumors, draining lymph nodes, adjacent tissues. TCRdb ran MiXCR on the multiplex PCR reads and lists one entry per CDR3 protein. The profile shows 290,000 or so distinct CDR3 sequences, 30% to 35% of them singletons. This clonotype has ten or more counts. Its antigen is currently unknown. V shed 2 bases and J 5 bases; nucleotides not matched to a gene: 13. Germline V gives CDR1 DFQATT, CDR2 SNEGSKA (reference sequence). The length of the CDR3 is 16 residues. Study-level findings and limits: The data were judged consistent with most tumor T cells coming from lymph node and expanding in tumor. Compared with lymph nodes, tumors were less diverse; compared with nontumor tissue, more.

Axillary draining lymph nodes of breast cancer patients supplied the node samples. Sequencing was done on a sample of axillary lymph node tissue. The receptor comes from a female donor with breast cancer. Some clones in this sample may be carry-over from other donors' samples. The chain links TRBV20-1 to TRBJ2-5, with 8 bases aligning to TRBD2. The DNA of the CDR3 is TGCAGTGCTAGACCGGGACTAGATATTGCGGACGAGACCCAGTACTTC. Translation: CSARPGLDIADETQYF.